These 9 T cell receptor beta chains share one sample of origin, sequenced in a study of chemoradiotherapy in HPV16-positive cancers. The protocol was immunoSEQ multiplex PCR, while the TCRdb copy is restricted to in-frame clones and leaves out a portion. The repertoire holds about 9,200 clones, with over 65% as singletons. This specimen was collected from a patient who underwent chemoradiotherapy. The receptor source for this set is a human donor with HPV-associated anogenital cancer.

The genes are TRBV9 and TRBJ1-1; D is unresolved. The ends were cut back, 5 bases at V and 2 bases at J, with 13 bases in the middle. Per the germline V gene, CDR1 is SGDLS and CDR2 is YYNGEE. The CDR3 loop spans 14 amino acids. CDR3 nucleotide sequence: TGTGCCAGCAGTGTCTCGGGAGGTAACACTGAAGCTTTCTTT. It codes for CASSVSGGNTEAFF.

The gene calls are TRBV5-1 and TRBJ2-3, with TRBD2 matching over 9 bases. Germline lookup yields CDR1 SGHRS and CDR2 YFSETQ. The CDR3 is 16 residues long. Losses at the gene ends were 5 bases for V and 1 base for J; bases not matched to a gene: 8. The CDR3: CASSYAGGERTDTQYF. The DNA of the CDR3 is TGCGCCAGCAGTTATGCGGGGGGGGAGCGCACAGATACGCAGTATTTT. Filled out from reference TRBV5-1 and TRBJ2-3, the complete variable domain reads KAGVTQTPRYLIKTRGQQVTLSCSPISGHRSVSWYQQTPGQGLQFLFEYFSETQRNKGNFPGRFSGRQFSNSRSEMNVSTLELGDSALYLCASSYAGGERTDTQYFGPGTRLTVL.

This chain joins TRBV30 and TRBJ2-1; 7 bases are shared with TRBD1. The CDR3 contains 16 residues. With V trimmed by 3 bases and J by 0 bases, 8 bases remained unmatched. Germline CDR1 and CDR2: GTSNPN and SVGIG (reference sequence). The CDR3 sequence is CAWRRQGATSYNEQFF. CDR3 bases: TGTGCCTGGAGAAGACAGGGAGCCACCTCCTACAATGAGCAGTTCTTC.

The rearrangement joins TRBV7-9 to TRBJ2-3; D remains ambiguous. Germline loops: CDR1 SEHNR, CDR2 FQNEAQ (reference sequence). This CDR3 is 13 amino acids long. The V and J ends lost 6 bases and 4 bases respectively, with 11 bases between them. The chain's CDR3 is CASRPLPADTQYF. In nucleotides, the CDR3 is TGTGCCAGCAGACCATTGCCAGCAGATACGCAGTATTTT.

In this sample, this clone turned up a few times. The gene calls are TRBV20-1 and TRBJ1-2; D gene uncertain. The CDR3 contains 8 residues. Trimming took off 3 bases at V and 7 bases at J, with 0 bases between the two ends. Germline V gives CDR1 DFQATT, CDR2 SNEGSKA (reference sequence). The CDR3: CSASGYTF. CDR3 coding DNA: TGCAGTGCTAGTGGCTACACCTTC.

The rearrangement uses TRBV6-5 and TRBJ1-2; 10 positions match TRBD1. The V gene's germline CDR1 is MNHEY and CDR2 SVGAGI. CDR3 length equals 15 residues. With V trimmed by 1 base and J by 6 bases, 5 bases remained unmatched. CDR3 residues: CASSYFDRGPHGYTF. The CDR3 nucleotides are TGTGCCAGCAGTTACTTTGACAGGGGGCCGCATGGCTACACCTTC.

The chain is built from TRBV28 and TRBJ2-2; 7 nucleotides agree with TRBD1. The V gene end was trimmed by 1 base and the J gene end by 4 bases; junction bases not matched to a gene: 6. This CDR3 is 16 amino acids long. The V gene's germline CDR1 is MDHEN and CDR2 SYDVKM. Here the CDR3 DNA reads TGTGCCAGCAGTTTATTCAGGGGGTCGGGCACCGGGGAGCTGTTTTTT. It codes for CASSLFRGSGTGELFF.

The J gene is TRBJ2-7, the V gene TRBV4-3; possibly TRBD2 for D (6 bases). The CDR3 is made up of 18 amino acids. Trimming took 0 bases from V and 3 from J, leaving 21 bases between them. Germline-derived CDR1 and CDR2 are LGHNA and YSLEER. This CDR3 reads CASSQERVAGTGSYEQYF. The CDR3 nucleotides read TGCGCCAGCAGCCAAGAACGGGTGGCGGGGACGGGGAGCTACGAGCAGTACTTC.

V gene TRBV7-3 combines with J gene TRBJ2-1; 9 bases fit TRBD2. CDR1 is SGHTA, CDR2 FQGTGA, per germline. The junction had 7 bases not matched to a gene; V was cut back by 3 bases and J by 7 bases. The CDR3 totals 15 residues. The CDR3 is CASSFAAGGPNEQFF. CDR3 bases: TGTGCCAGCAGCTTTGCGGCGGGGGGGCCGAATGAGCAGTTCTTC.